This T cell receptor (beta chain) stems from a study of cytomegalovirus exposure and HLA in healthy donors. Points from the study as a whole: Researchers counted over 150 TCR beta chains as cytomegalovirus-associated. A few V segments could not be told apart, such as TRBV6-2 and TRBV6-3, and were left out.

PCR amplification relied on 60 Vbeta primers (plus 13 Jbeta primers). Method: immunoSEQ multiplex PCR; TCRdb's copy keeps in-frame clones and lacks some. The top ten hold approximately 5.1% of the sample, which has roughly 150,000 clones, under 85% seen once. This clone was counted a few times. Its specificity is unknown. V dropped 0 bases and J dropped 5 bases, with 16 bases sitting between them. Looked up from germline, CDR1 is SGHVS and CDR2 is FNYEAQ. This CDR3 comprises 16 residues. V and J are TRBV7-6 and TRBJ1-1; D is perhaps TRBD1 (5 bases). The TCR comes from a young woman in good health and CMV-seropositive. The sequenced material came from PBMCs. The CDR3, as DNA: TGTGCCAGCAGCTTAGCGCAAAGGGGCGCAAGTACTGAAGCTTTCTTT. Protein sequence: CASSLAQRGASTEAFF. Supplemented by reference TRBV7-6 and TRBJ1-1, the full variable domain reads GAGVSQSPRYKVTKRGQDVALRCDPISGHVSLYWYRQALGQGPEFLTYFNYEAQQDKSGLPNDRFSAERPEGSISTLTIQRTEQRDSAMYRCASSLAQRGASTEAFFGQGTRLTVV.